Listed here are 8 T cell receptor beta chains from one sample, sequenced in a study of blood T cell repertoires in COVID-19. Produced via immunoSEQ multiplex PCR; TCRdb's table is partial and in-frame only. The sample carries 200,000 to 250,000 clones, 65% to 90% recorded once. Sequencing was performed on peripheral blood. The receptors shown here come from an older woman with COVID-19, enrolled during active disease.

The rearrangement links TRBV2 to TRBJ2-3, with 7 bases that match TRBD1. Per germline, CDR1 SNHLY and CDR2 FYNNEI. V lost 6 bases to trimming and J lost 4 bases; unmatched junction nucleotides: 4. This CDR3 is 13 amino acids long. The CDR3 spells CASSWDSADTQYF. The DNA of the CDR3 is TGTGCCAGCAGCTGGGACAGTGCAGATACGCAGTATTTT.

This clone was found a few times. V is TRBV11-3 and J is TRBJ2-1; 8 bases are shared with TRBD1. V lost 3 bases, J lost 5 bases, and 3 bases stayed unmatched. CDR3 length: 14 amino acids. Germline loops: CDR1 SGHNT, CDR2 YENEEA. The chain's CDR3 is CASSLQGANNEQFF. DNA for the CDR3: TGTGCCAGCAGCTTGCAGGGGGCGAACAATGAGCAGTTCTTC.

The chain combines TRBV29-1 with TRBJ1-1; 7 nucleotides align to TRBD1. Germline values: CDR1 SQVTM, CDR2 ANQGSEA. This CDR3 spans 10 amino acids. The V segment lost 6 bases and the J segment 10 bases; nucleotides outside the gene matches: 5. This CDR3 is CSVVTGPAFF. DNA of the CDR3: TGCAGCGTGGTGACAGGGCCAGCTTTCTTT.

This clone showed up just a few times. This chain uses TRBV7-3 with TRBJ1-6, with unresolved D. V lost 1 base and J 8 bases, leaving 6 bases between the germline ends. Germline-derived CDR1 and CDR2 are SGHTA and FQGTGA. CDR3 size: 13 residues. The CDR3 protein is CASSLMGDSPLHF. CDR3 sequence (DNA): TGTGCCAGCAGCTTAATGGGCGATTCACCCCTCCACTTT. The entire variable domain, with the rest obtained from reference TRBV7-3 and TRBJ1-6, is as follows: GAGVSQTPSNKVTEKGKYVELRCDPISGHTALYWYRQSLGQGPEFLIYFQGTGAADDSGLPNDRFFAVRPEGSVSTLKIQRTERGDSAVYLCASSLMGDSPLHFGNGTRLTVT.

The J gene is TRBJ1-1, the V gene TRBV7-2; 8 bases match TRBD1. The CDR3 extends over 15 amino acids. Germline assignment: CDR1 SGHTA and CDR2 FQGNSA. Trimming cost V 3 bases and J 6 bases; bases outside gene matches: 9. In nucleotides, the CDR3 is TGTGCCAGCAGCTTGTTAGGACAGGGCTGGGCTGAAGCTTTCTTT. It encodes CASSLLGQGWAEAFF.

The chain has TRBV5-1 and TRBJ1-4; 7 bases match TRBD1. CDR1 is SGHRS, CDR2 YFSETQ, per germline. This CDR3 has 16 amino acids. V shed 1 base and J 3 bases; nucleotides not matched to a gene: 6. This CDR3 reads CASSLTPQGANEKLFF. The CDR3 DNA sequence: TGCGCCAGCAGCTTGACCCCTCAGGGGGCTAATGAAAAACTGTTTTTT.

This chain uses TRBV19 with TRBJ1-3, with D possibly TRBD1 on 6 matching bases. Germline CDR1 is LNHDA and CDR2 is SQIVND (reference sequence). The ends were cut back, 5 bases at V and 0 bases at J, with 14 bases in the middle. The CDR3 consists of 16 residues. CDR3 sequence reads: CASSGGHLSSGNTIYF. The CDR3 DNA sequence: TGTGCCAGTAGTGGGGGACATCTCAGCTCTGGAAACACCATATATTTT.

J is TRBJ2-1 and V is TRBV11-1; 7 positions agree with TRBD1. CDR3 size: 12 residues. Germline CDR1 and CDR2: SGHAT and FQDESV (reference sequence). V was clipped by 4 bases and J by 9 bases; unmatched bases: 3. The CDR3 reads CASSSDRSEQFF. The CDR3 DNA follows: TGTGCCAGCAGCTCGGACAGGTCTGAGCAGTTCTTC.